Listed below are T cell receptor beta chains from one sample, sequenced in a study of blood T cells in healthy people across ages. TCRdb fed the 5' RACE reads into MiXCR, producing one record per CDR3 protein. The sample shows 600,000 to 1,000,000 distinct CDR3 sequences, more than 20% of them seen only once. The same specimen was also included in a second study, on T cells of mothers and their children.

Material for sequencing was blood. These receptor sequences come from a boy younger than 18 in good health. Both conserved end residues are part of each CDR3. The D gene is left open where the match is weak. Size values are once, few and many counts, or a class for expanded clones, and some rows have none.

>TRBV18|few|.|TRBJ2-3
CASSPPNEDYGYF
TGTGCCAGCTCACCACCGAATGAAGACTACGGGTATTTT
>TRBV29-1|.|.|TRBJ1-2
CSVENRGPNYGYTF
TGCAGCGTTGAAAACCGGGGGCCCAACTATGGCTACACCTTC
>TRBV12-3/TRBV12-4|.|TRBD1|TRBJ2-1
CASSQTGGFYNEQFF
TGTGCCAGCAGTCAGACAGGGGGCTTCTACAATGAGCAGTTCTTC
>TRBV18|few|.|TRBJ2-2
CASSPGIEAGELFF
TGTGCCAGCTCACCAGGGATAGAAGCCGGGGAGCTGTTTTTT
>TRBV7-9|few|.|TRBJ2-1
CASRKDASEEQFF
TGTGCCAGCAGAAAAGATGCGTCGGAGGAGCAGTTCTTC
>TRBV29-1|few|.|TRBJ2-5
CSVLRTERSETQYF
TGCAGCGTCCTTCGGACAGAAAGGTCGGAGACCCAGTACTTC
>TRBV6-2/TRBV6-3|few|.|TRBJ2-3
CASSYTASTDTQYF
TGTGCCAGCAGTTACACCGCTAGCACAGATACGCAGTATTTT
>TRBV9|few|.|TRBJ2-7
CASSGTSRSYEQYF
TGTGCCAGCAGCGGGACTTCACGGTCCTACGAGCAGTACTTC
>TRBV7-3|many|TRBD2|TRBJ2-3
CASSLRLAGSTDTQYF
TGTGCCAGCAGCTTAAGGCTAGCGGGAAGCACAGATACGCAGTATTTT
>TRBV5-6|few|TRBD2|TRBJ2-1
CASSPGTSGRPFF
TGTGCCAGCAGCCCCGGGACTAGCGGGAGGCCCTTCTTC
>TRBV6-5|.|.|TRBJ1-1
CASSYSQGVTTEAFF
TGTGCCAGCAGTTACTCACAGGGAGTTACCACTGAAGCTTTCTTT
>TRBV12-3/TRBV12-4|.|.|TRBJ1-4
CASSGYGPNEKLFF
TGTGCCAGCAGTGGCTATGGTCCGAATGAAAAACTGTTTTTT
>TRBV3-1|.|.|TRBJ2-7
CASSQVIGSDLGEQYF
TGTGCCAGCAGCCAAGTAATAGGATCCGACCTTGGAGAGCAGTACTTC
>TRBV6-2/TRBV6-3|.|.|TRBJ2-7
CASGLSSYEQYF
TGTGCCAGCGGACTAAGCTCCTACGAGCAGTACTTC
>TRBV12-3/TRBV12-4|.|.|TRBJ1-5
CASSLSQGGNQPQHF
TGTGCCAGCAGTTTAAGCCAGGGCGGCAATCAGCCCCAGCATTTT
>TRBV29-1|.|.|TRBJ1-4
CSVEGGTNEKLFF
TGCAGCGTTGAGGGAGGCACTAATGAAAAACTGTTTTTT
>TRBV5-1|few|TRBD1|TRBJ2-1
CASSWGQGAGNEQFF
TGCGCCAGCAGCTGGGGACAGGGGGCTGGGAATGAGCAGTTCTTC
>TRBV7-7|.|.|TRBJ2-7
CASSPGQGRFYEQYF
TGTGCTAGCAGCCCCGGGCAGGGGAGATTCTACGAGCAGTACTTC
>TRBV20-1|once|.|TRBJ2-6
CSARRLSNSGANVLTF
TGCAGTGCCCGACGCCTATCAAATTCGGGGGCCAACGTCCTGACTTTC
>TRBV7-8|.|.|TRBJ1-3
CASNLTQSGNTIYF
TGTGCCAGCAACTTAACCCAATCTGGAAACACCATATATTTT
>TRBV7-3|.|.|TRBJ2-1
CASSSDGRSEQFF
TGTGCCAGCAGCTCAGATGGTAGGTCTGAGCAGTTCTTC
>TRBV2|.|.|TRBJ2-7
CASSVLAIYEQYF
TGTGCCAGCAGTGTTCTAGCGATCTACGAGCAGTACTTC
>TRBV12-3/TRBV12-4|.|.|TRBJ1-1
CASSLVKLNAEAFF
TGTGCCAGCAGTTTAGTCAAGCTGAACGCTGAAGCTTTCTTT
>TRBV12-3/TRBV12-4|few|TRBD1|TRBJ2-7
CASSLGQGVRSEQYF
TGTGCCAGCAGTTTAGGACAGGGGGTTCGGAGCGAGCAGTACTTC
>TRBV7-9|.|.|TRBJ2-3
CASSPRFTDTQYF
TGTGCCAGCAGCCCCAGATTCACAGATACGCAGTATTTT
>TRBV11-3|few|TRBD2|TRBJ2-3
CASSFSGSSDTQYF
TGTGCCAGCAGCTTTAGCGGGAGCTCAGATACGCAGTATTTT
>TRBV9|.|.|TRBJ2-1
CASSPLGRTINEQFF
TGTGCCAGCAGCCCCCTCGGCAGGACGATCAATGAGCAGTTCTTC